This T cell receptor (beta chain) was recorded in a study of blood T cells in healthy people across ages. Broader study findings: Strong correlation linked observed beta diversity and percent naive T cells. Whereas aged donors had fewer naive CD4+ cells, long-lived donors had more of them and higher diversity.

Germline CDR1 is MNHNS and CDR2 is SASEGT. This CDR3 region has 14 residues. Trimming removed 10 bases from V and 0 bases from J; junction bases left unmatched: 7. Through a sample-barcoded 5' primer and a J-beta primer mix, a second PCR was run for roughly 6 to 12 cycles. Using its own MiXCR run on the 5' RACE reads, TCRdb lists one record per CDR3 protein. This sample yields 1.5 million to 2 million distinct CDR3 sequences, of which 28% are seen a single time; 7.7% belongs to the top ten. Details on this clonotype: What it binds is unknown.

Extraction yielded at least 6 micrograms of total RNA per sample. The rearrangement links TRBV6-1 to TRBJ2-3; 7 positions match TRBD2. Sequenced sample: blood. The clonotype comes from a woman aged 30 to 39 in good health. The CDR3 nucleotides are TGTGCCACGACGGGACTAACGAGCACAGATACGCAGTATTTT. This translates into CATTGLTSTDTQYF.